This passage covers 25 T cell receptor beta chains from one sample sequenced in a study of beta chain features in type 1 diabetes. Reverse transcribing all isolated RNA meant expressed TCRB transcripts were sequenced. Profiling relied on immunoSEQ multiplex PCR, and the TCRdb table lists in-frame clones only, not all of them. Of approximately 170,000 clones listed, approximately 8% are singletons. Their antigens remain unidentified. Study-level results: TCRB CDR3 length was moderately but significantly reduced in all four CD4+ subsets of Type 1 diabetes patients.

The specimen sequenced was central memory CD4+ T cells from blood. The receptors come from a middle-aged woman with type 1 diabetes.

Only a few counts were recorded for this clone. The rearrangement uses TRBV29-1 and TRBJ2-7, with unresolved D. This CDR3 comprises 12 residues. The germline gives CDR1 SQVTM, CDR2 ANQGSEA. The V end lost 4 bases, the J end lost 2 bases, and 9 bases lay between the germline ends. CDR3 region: CSVVTNPYEQYF. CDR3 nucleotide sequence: TGCAGCGTTGTTACAAACCCCTACGAGCAGTACTTC.

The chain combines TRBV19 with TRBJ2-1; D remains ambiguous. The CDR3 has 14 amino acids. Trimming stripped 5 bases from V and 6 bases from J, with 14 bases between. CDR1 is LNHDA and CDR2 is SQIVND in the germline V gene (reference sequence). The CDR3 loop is CASSPERRVNEQFF. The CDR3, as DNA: TGTGCCAGTAGTCCAGAGAGACGGGTCAATGAGCAGTTCTTC.

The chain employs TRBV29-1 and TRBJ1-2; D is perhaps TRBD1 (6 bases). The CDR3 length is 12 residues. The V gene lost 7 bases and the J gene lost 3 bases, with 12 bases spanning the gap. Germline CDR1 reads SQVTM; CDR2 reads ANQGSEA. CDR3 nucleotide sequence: TGCAGCGCTTCGTCAGGGGACTATGGCTACACCTTC. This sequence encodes CSASSGDYGYTF. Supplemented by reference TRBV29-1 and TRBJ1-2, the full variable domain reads SAVISQKPSRDICQRGTSLTIQCQVDSQVTMMFWYRQQPGQSLTLIATANQGSEATYESGFVIDKFPISRPNLTFSTLTVSNMSPEDSSIYLCSASSGDYGYTFGSGTRLTVV.

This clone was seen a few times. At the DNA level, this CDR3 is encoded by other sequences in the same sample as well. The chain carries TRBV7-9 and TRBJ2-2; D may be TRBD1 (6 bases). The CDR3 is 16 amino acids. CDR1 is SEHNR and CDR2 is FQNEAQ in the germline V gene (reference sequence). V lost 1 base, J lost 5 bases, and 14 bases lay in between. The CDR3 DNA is TGTGCCAGCAGCTTAGTTGGGGGCGCGTTGACCGGGGAGCTGTTTTTT. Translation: CASSLVGGALTGELFF.

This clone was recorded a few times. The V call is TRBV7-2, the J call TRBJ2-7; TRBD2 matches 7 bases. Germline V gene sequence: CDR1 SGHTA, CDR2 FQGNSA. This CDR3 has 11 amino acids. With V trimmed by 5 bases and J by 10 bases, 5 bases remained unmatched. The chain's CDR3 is CASSPAGKQYF. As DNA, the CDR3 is TGTGCCAGCAGCCCAGCGGGGAAACAGTACTTC.

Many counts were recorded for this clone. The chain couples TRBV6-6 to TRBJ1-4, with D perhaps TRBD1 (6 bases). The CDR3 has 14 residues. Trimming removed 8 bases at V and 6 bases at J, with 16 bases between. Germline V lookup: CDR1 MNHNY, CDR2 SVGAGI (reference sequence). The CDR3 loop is CASHRHRDDEKLFF. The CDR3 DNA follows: TGTGCCAGCCACCGCCACAGGGATGATGAAAAACTGTTTTTT.

Here the CDR3 reads CASSQEVAVEAAGQPQHF. The CDR3 coding sequence is TGTGCCAGCAGCCAAGAGGTCGCTGTCGAGGCTGCTGGTCAGCCCCAGCATTTT. This chain joins TRBV4-2 and TRBJ1-5; D uncertain. The CDR3 is 18 residues long. Trimming pared 0 bases from V and 6 bases from J, leaving 21 bases between. CDR1 and CDR2 from the germline V gene are LGHNA and YNFKEQ.

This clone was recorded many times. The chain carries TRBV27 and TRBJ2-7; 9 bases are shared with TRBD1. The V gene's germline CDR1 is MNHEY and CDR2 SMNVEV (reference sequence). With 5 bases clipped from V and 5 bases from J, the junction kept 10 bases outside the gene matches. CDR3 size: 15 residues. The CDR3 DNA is TGTGCCAGCAGTCCCCCGGGACAGGGACGAAACGAGCAGTACTTC. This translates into CASSPPGQGRNEQYF.

The CDR3 protein is CASSLRDRESNEQFF. CDR3 DNA sequence: TGCGCCAGCAGCCTCCGGGACAGGGAGTCAAATGAGCAGTTCTTC. V usage is TRBV5-1 and J usage is TRBJ2-1, with 9 bases that match TRBD1. Germline loops: CDR1 SGHRS, CDR2 YFSETQ. This CDR3 is built from 15 residues. J was trimmed by 7 bases and V by 4 bases; bases with no gene match: 9.

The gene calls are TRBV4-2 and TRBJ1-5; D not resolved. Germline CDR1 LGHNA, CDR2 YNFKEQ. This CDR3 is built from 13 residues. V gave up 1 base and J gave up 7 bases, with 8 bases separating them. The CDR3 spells CASSQVTGQPQHF. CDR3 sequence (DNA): TGTGCCAGCAGCCAAGTAACGGGGCAGCCCCAGCATTTT.

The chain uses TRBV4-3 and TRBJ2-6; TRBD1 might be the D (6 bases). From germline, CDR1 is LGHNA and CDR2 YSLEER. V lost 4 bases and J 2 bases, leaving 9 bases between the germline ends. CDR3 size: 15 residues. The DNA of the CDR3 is TGCGCCAGCAGCCCTCGGACAGCTGGGGCCAACGTCCTGACTTTC. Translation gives CASSPRTAGANVLTF.

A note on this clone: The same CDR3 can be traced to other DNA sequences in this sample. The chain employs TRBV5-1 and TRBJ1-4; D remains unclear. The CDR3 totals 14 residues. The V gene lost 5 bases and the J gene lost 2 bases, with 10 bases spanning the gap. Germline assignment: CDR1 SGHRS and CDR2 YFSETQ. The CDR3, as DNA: TGCGCCAGCAGGACGGGAACCACTAATGAAAAACTGTTTTTT. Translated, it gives CASRTGTTNEKLFF.

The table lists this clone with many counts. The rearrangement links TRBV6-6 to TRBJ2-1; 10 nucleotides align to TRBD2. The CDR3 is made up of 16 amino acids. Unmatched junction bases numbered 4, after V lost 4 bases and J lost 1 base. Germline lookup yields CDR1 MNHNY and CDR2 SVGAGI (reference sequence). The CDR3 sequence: CASSSRTSGSYNEQFF. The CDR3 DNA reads TGTGCCAGCAGTTCGCGGACTAGCGGATCCTACAATGAGCAGTTCTTC.

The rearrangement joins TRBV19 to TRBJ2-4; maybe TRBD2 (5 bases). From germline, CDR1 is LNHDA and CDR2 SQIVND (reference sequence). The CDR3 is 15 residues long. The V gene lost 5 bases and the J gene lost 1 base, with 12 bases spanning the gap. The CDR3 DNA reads TGTGCCAGTAGTCCCCTACGAGGGGCCAAAAACATTCAGTACTTC. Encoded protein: CASSPLRGAKNIQYF.

This CDR3 reads CASSESLGAGGEAQHF. The CDR3 DNA reads as TGTGCCAGCAGTGAAAGCTTAGGCGCGGGCGGCGAGGCCCAGCATTTT. V gene TRBV6-1 combines with J gene TRBJ1-5, with D hard to call. The CDR3 is 16 residues long. Germline-derived CDR1 and CDR2 are MNHNS and SASEGT. V lost 2 bases and J lost 11, with 22 bases in between.

The CDR3 DNA sequence: TGTGCCAGTAGTACTCTGGACAGCCTTTACGAGCAGTACTTC. Translation gives CASSTLDSLYEQYF. V gene TRBV19 combines with J gene TRBJ2-7, with D possibly matching TRBD1 (6 bases). V lost 4 bases, J lost 4 bases, and 14 bases lay in between. Germline loops: CDR1 LNHDA, CDR2 SQIVND (reference sequence). CDR3 length: 14 residues. The variable domain in full, with the rest retrieved from reference TRBV19 and TRBJ2-7, is DGGITQSPKYLFRKEGQNVTLSCEQNLNHDAMYWYRQDPGQGLRLIYYSQIVNDFQKGDIAEGYSVSREKKESFPLTVTSAQKNPTAFYLCASSTLDSLYEQYFGPGTRLTVT.

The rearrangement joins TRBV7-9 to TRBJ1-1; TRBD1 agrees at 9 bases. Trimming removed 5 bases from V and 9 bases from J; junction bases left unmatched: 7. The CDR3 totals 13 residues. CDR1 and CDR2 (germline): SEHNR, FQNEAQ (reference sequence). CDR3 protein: CASSRNDRGKAFF. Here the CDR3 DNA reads TGTGCCAGCAGCCGAAACGACAGGGGGAAAGCTTTCTTT.

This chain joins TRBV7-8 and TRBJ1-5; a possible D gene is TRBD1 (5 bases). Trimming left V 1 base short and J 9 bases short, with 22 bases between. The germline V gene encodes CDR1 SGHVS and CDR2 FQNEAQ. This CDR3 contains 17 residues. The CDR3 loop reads CASSLVRYQGQIGPQHF. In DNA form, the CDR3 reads TGTGCCAGCAGCTTAGTCCGGTACCAGGGCCAGATCGGGCCCCAGCATTTT.

Here the CDR3 reads CAISGGGVDQPQHF. In DNA form, the CDR3 reads TGTGCCATCAGTGGTGGGGGGGTCGATCAGCCCCAGCATTTT. This chain uses TRBV10-3 with TRBJ1-5; maybe TRBD1 (5 bases). Trimming shortened V by 4 bases and J by 5 bases, and 12 bases separated the two germline ends. This CDR3 comprises 14 residues. From germline, CDR1 is ENHRY and CDR2 SYGVKD.

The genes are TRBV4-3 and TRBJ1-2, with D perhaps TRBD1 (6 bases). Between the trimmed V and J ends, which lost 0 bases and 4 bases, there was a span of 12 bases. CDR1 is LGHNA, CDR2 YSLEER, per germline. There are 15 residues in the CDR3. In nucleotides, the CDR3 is TGCGCCAGCAGCCAAGACTTGGGACACCTCTATGGCTACACCTTC. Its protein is CASSQDLGHLYGYTF.

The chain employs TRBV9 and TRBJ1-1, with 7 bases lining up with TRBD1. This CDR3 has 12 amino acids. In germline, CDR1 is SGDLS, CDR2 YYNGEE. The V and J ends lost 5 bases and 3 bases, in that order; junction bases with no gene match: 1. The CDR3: CASRGTDTEAFF. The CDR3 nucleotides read TGTGCCAGCAGGGGGACAGACACTGAAGCTTTCTTT.

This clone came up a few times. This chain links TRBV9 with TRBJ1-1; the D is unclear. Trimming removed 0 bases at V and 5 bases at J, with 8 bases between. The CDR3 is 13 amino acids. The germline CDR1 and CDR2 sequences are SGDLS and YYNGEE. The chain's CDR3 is CASSVVLGTEAFF. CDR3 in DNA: TGTGCCAGCAGCGTAGTGCTCGGGACTGAAGCTTTCTTT.

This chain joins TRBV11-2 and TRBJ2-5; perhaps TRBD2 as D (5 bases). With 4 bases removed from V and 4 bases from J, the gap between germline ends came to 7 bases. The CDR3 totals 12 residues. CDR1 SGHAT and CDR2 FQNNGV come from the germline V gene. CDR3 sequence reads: CASSSEGETQYF. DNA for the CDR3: TGTGCCAGCAGCTCTGAGGGAGAGACCCAGTACTTC.

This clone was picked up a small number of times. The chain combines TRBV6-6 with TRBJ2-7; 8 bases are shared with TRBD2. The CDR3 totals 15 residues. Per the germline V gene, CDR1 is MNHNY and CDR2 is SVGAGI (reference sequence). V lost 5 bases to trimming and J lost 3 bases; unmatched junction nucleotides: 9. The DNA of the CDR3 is TGTGCCAGCAGTCCGCCGGAGCGGGGGATCTACGAGCAGTACTTC. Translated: CASSPPERGIYEQYF.

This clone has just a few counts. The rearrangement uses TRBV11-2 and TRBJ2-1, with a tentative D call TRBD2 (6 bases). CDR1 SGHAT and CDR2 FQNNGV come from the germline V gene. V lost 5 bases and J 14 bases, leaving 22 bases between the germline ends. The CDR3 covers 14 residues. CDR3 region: CASSPRRDGQLEFF. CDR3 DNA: TGTGCCAGCAGCCCCCGGCGGGACGGCCAGTTGGAGTTCTTC.